This T cell receptor (beta chain) was observed in a study of regulatory and conventional T cells in RAG deficiency. Data came from immunoSEQ multiplex PCR; TCRdb stores just in-frame clones and leaves some out. The sample lists tens of thousands of clones, 90% to 96% seen once, with roughly 0.35% in the top ten. This CDR3 comprises 18 residues. Trimming removed 0 bases at V and 2 bases at J, with 19 bases between. CDR1 is MNHNS, CDR2 SASEGT, per germline. Regarding this clone: Its antigen is currently unknown.

Whole-study findings and limits: Treg unique TCR beta sequences were about 92-fold fewer in Omenn syndrome and CID/AS patients than controls. Shorter CDR3s in all patient subsets; >80% Treg-Tconv overlap in Omenn.

Genomic DNA came from blood conventional CD4+ T cells gated CD25-low CD127-high. This sample also appeared in a second study, on regulatory T cells. That report notes: Primers: 52 TRBV forward and 13 TRBJ reverse.

The sequence came from a human donor in good health. The sample comprised CD25- CD4+ T cells sorted from blood. V and J are TRBV6-1 and TRBJ1-1; D unresolved. The CDR3 DNA is TGTGCCAGCAGTGAAGCGCTTAACTGGCGGCGAACAAACACTGAAGCTTTCTTT. This gives the protein CASSEALNWRRTNTEAFF.